Sequencing of this T cell receptor beta chain was carried out in a study of shared T cell receptors in the human thymus. Using immunoSEQ multiplex PCR, the repertoire was profiled, and TCRdb retains in-frame clones only, with some absent. The table lists 630,000 or so clones, about 87% of them singletons. In germline, CDR1 is SGHAT, CDR2 FQNNGV. The CDR3 is 18 residues long. With 0 bases clipped from V and 5 bases from J, the junction kept 12 bases outside the gene matches. Separately, the same data were catalogued under a study of human thymus T cells. That work states: It looked as if thymic and blood repertoires used V and J genes in a biased way.

The sequence came from a boy in the first two years of life with a congenital heart defect. The material sequenced was thymocytes. The chain joins TRBV11-2 to TRBJ2-7; 11 bases match TRBD2. Here the CDR3 reads CASSLDSLVLAGVNEQYF. CDR3 sequence (DNA): TGTGCCAGCAGCTTAGATAGTTTGGTACTAGCGGGAGTAAACGAGCAGTACTTC. The whole variable domain, filled in from reference TRBV11-2 and TRBJ2-7, reads EAGVAQSPRYKIIEKRQSVAFWCNPISGHATLYWYQQILGQGPKLLIQFQNNGVVDDSQLPKDRFSAERLKGVDSTLKIQPAKLEDSAVYLCASSLDSLVLAGVNEQYFGPGTRLTVT.